This paragraph covers one T cell receptor beta chain sequence. The target of this receptor is not known. Base quality data are lacking; no much larger clone is found one base away. The germline V gene specifies SGHTS as CDR1 and YDEGEE as CDR2. The CDR3 runs 15 amino acids, cysteine and phenylalanine included. Left in the record is the CDR3 DNA by itself, 45 bases read in frame from the first base. V and J are truncated by 4 bases and 0 bases respectively, leaving an intervening sequence of 13 bases. These data belong to a study of cytomegalovirus exposure and HLA in healthy donors (dated by TCRdb to 2015 to 2018). Broadly, across the study: According to an earlier analysis of 450 to 650 of the donors, about 180 million T cells yielded over 100 million unique TCR beta sequences and less than 300 Gb of sequence data. An early release covering roughly 580 HLA-typed donors comprised around 300 gigabases of sequencing data and 85 million or so unique TCR sequences. Of the approximately 400 genotyped donors, approximately 81% were placed in the genetic ancestry cluster associated with self-reported Caucasian donors. The study was designed to test whether signatures of past pathogen exposure could be identified by cataloging public T cell receptors. Using immunosequencing, the study profiled T cell repertoires from around 680 subjects and related those repertoires to cytomegalovirus serostatus. Besides the first cohort of roughly 700 subjects, a separate validation cohort made up of roughly 120 different subjects was used. To predict cytomegalovirus infection status, the study combined high-throughput TCR immunosequencing, statistical association of individual TCRs with disease status, and machine learning. To study patterns of TCR occurrence, a later analysis re-analyzed previously published TCR beta repertoires from several hundred donors and added high-resolution HLA genotyping. Rather than using new phenotypic data, the later analysis identified candidate immune exposures from TCR beta sequences and from how often those sequences occurred across donors. To decide whether each TCR beta V gene segment behaved as functional or pseudogenic, an earlier analysis of some 580 of the donors relied on high-throughput TCR beta sequencing. Donor age, sex, ethnicity and CMV serostatus were collected together with the repertoire data. In a later genetic analysis, genome-wide SNP genotypes for about 55% of the roughly 700 donors were used, and that subset was treated as a discovery cohort. Every discovery cohort repertoire had been produced on one sequencing platform. HLA typing covered class I and class II loci at four-digit resolution. Typing coverage varied by locus: about 629-640 donors for A, B, C, DRB1 and DQB1; under 550 for DQA1; more than 600 for DPA1; roughly 450 for DPB1. Four or five DR-DQ haplotypes were treated as single units for association and clustering because of strong linkage in the cohort. On average, about 240,000 unique TCR beta nucleotide sequences were sequenced per donor among some 420 genotyped donors of the cohort, with roughly 18% of those sequences being non-productive. Here is what the overall study found, with its caveats: HLA typing was unavailable for some donors at each locus, so association tests used only the typed subset. Some IMGT-functional V segments, including TRBV6-2 and TRBV6-3, could not be told apart with the 87-base-pair reads, so those segments were excluded. Linkage disequilibrium might explain the correlated functional status among segregating V segments, but an unknown experimental factor could not be ruled out. The presence/absence analyses assumed that sequencing depth was roughly uniform across donors, and that assumption may not be true. CMV serostatus was the only immune exposure information available for the cohort. A later analysis found that TCR association rates varied across HLA loci, with DRB1 alleles showing the most associated TCRs and HLA-C alleles the fewest. V-gene and J-gene trimming of TCR beta chains was associated with a missense DCLRE1C variant in a later genetic analysis, and the association was replicated in an independent cohort. A cluster of highly shared sequence variants was judged likely to be a technical artifact of the sequencing pipeline. In a later analysis, over 15,000 TCR beta sequences were associated with specific HLA alleles at a false discovery rate of 0.05. Several of the top co-occurrence clusters appeared to be linked to parvovirus B19, influenza, CMV and Epstein-Barr virus, according to a later analysis. Cytomegalovirus status was reported to be diagnosed by the classifier with high specificity and sensitivity in both the original and validation cohorts. When HLA alleles, especially DR and DQ, strongly co-occurred, TCR associations were difficult to assign to individual alleles. In a later genetic analysis, fewer N-insertions in productive TCRs were reported among donors in an Asian-associated ancestry cluster than the roughly 700-donor mean. A further reported finding was that TCR beta sequences accurately predicted the HLA-A and HLA-B alleles for most subjects in the first cohort. In vitro tests confirmed that a few of the cytomegalovirus-associated TCR beta chains recognize cytomegalovirus antigens. Most CMV-associated TCR beta chains appeared to be HLA-restricted in a later analysis, and the HLA associations seemed to be driven largely by CMV exposure. Seventeen rarely observed V segments, including chromosome 9 orphons, were excluded from the earlier analysis of almost 600 of the donors because counts were too low. In an earlier analysis of some 500 of the donors, most TCR beta V segments appeared in productive rearrangements about 87% or about 30% of the time, broadly matching IMGT annotations. In the study, roughly 160 TCR beta chains were listed as associated with cytomegalovirus. Most TCR sequences were seen in very few donors, while some public TCRs were found in many individuals. In this cohort, only TCR beta chains were sequenced, and detectable features were limited by the absence of alpha or paired-chain data. According to the authors, the approach could potentially be generalized to other disease states and immunological phenotypes. In a later analysis, HLA-associated TCR beta chains showed more clonal expansion and lower generation probabilities than non-associated chains that were equally common.

Library generation was performed with the immunoSEQ multiplex PCR assay. A mixture of 60 forward primers for TCR Vbeta segments and 13 reverse primers for TCR Jbeta segments was used in the multiplex PCR. Amplification of the CDR3 region of rearranged TCR beta genes was performed with a multiplex PCR assay on genomic DNA. Amplified TCR beta libraries were sequenced as 87-base-pair reads on the Illumina HiSeq System. The authors' pipeline ran thus. A later analysis counted approximately 74 million unique TCR beta chains across the 550 to 750 repertoires, and some 11 million of these chains were shared by at least two donors. A nearest-neighbor algorithm error-corrected the raw reads and collapsed the reads into unique sequences, merging closely related sequences to remove PCR and sequencing errors. To assign V, D and J gene segments, CDR3 sequences were aligned to IMGT reference sequences. For a sequence to be retained, a match of at least six nucleotides was required to both a V gene segment and a J gene segment. Rearrangements were called productive when the CDR3 lacked stop codons and stayed in frame with V and J; all others were non-productive. Following IMGT convention, CDR3 was defined as the stretch from the second conserved V-encoded cysteine up to the conserved J-encoded phenylalanine. The earlier analysis of 587 of the donors excluded any sequence lacking an unambiguous match to a single V gene segment. In an earlier analysis of 587 of the donors, V segments were called functional above 56.7% productive rearrangements and were called segregating when the between-donor standard deviation exceeded 5%. A statistical classification framework was built for diagnosing cytomegalovirus status from the catalog of TCR beta chain sequences. A later analysis assigned V and J genes by comparing TCR nucleotide sequences with IMGT/GENE-DB human TR gene sequences. The TCRdist pipeline was used in a later analysis to assign CDR3 sequences and most-parsimonious VDJ recombination scenarios. In a later analysis, every TCR beta chain was defined by the combination of its CDR3 amino acid sequence and its V-gene family, and reads without a unique V-gene family were dropped. In a later analysis, around 600 highly shared, low-generation-probability nucleotide sequences were removed to address suspected cross-contamination and a sequencing artifact. A later analysis calculated a clonal expansion index for each public chain from normalized within-repertoire ranks of inferred template counts. A later analysis computed generation probabilities with a VDJ recombination model fitted to out-of-frame rearrangements, and checked the results against IGoR. In a later analysis, TCR-TCR, TCR-HLA and TCR-CMV co-occurrence was scored with hypergeometric tests, and a repertoire-size bias correction was applied to TCR pairs. To estimate false discovery rates, a later analysis permuted the HLA or CMV assignments 20 times. In a later analysis, co-occurring TCRs were grouped using DBSCAN, and TCRdist sequence similarity was added for clustering within HLA-allele-positive subsets. Repertoires with fewer than 30,000 or more than 120,000 public chains, plus five repertoires with anomalous nucleotide sharing, were excluded from co-occurrence clustering. In its TCRdb copy, this immuneACCESS table keeps in-frame sequences only and misses some clones. Where compared with another copy, unresolved V genes explain less than half of these, and the others have no known cause. The V and J calls and clone size were taken over from that table, and D and trimming were inferred from the DNA. Here the sample has some 140,000 clones; about 68% occur a single time. The ten largest clonotypes hold 1.5% to 2% of the sample.

The cohort consisted of 600 or so healthy bone marrow donors. At the time of sampling, all cohort members were nominally healthy, though unrecorded immune exposures were likely present. Of the 670 or so cohort members, around 280 had positive CMV serostatus and 350 to 400 had negative CMV serostatus, and CMV serostatus was not recorded for the donor. A peripheral blood sample was collected from each donor, and TCR beta sequencing was performed on peripheral blood mononuclear cells. Genomic DNA was extracted from the blood cell samples with the Qiagen DNeasy Blood Extraction Kit. This receptor was taken from a human donor in good health. Sample: PBMCs. The sequence is built from TRBV5-8 and TRBJ1-1; perhaps TRBD1 is the D gene, with 5 bases matching. This receptor has the CDR3 CASSSQSGMNTEAFF. The sequenced DNA is TGTGCCAGCAGCAGCCAATCAGGGATGAACACTGAAGCTTTCTTT.